The T cell receptor (beta chain) described here comes from a study of lymphopenia after photon versus proton radiotherapy. Overall study results and limits: Survival link was tested only in deceased patients; proton benefit remains a possibility. Relative stability marked proton patients; photon patients lost diversity and naive cells.

Assay: immunoSEQ multiplex PCR; the TCRdb copy retains only in-frame clones and omits some. The table records tens of thousands of clones, around 83% of them present only once. This clone occurred once. Its antigen is not known. The CDR3 is 15 residues long. Deletions cut 0 bases from V and 0 bases from J, with 6 bases between. Germline CDR1 reads SGDLS; CDR2 reads YYNGEE. This TCR was sampled from a woman aged 50 to 65 with pancreatic cancer. The chain has TRBV9 and TRBJ2-2; D gene unclear. The specimen was peripheral blood, collected from a patient treated with photon-based radiotherapy. CDR3 protein: CASSVEQTNTGELFF. CDR3 nucleotide sequence: TGTGCCAGCAGCGTAGAACAGACGAACACCGGGGAGCTGTTTTTT. The complete variable domain, with remaining parts taken from reference TRBV9 and TRBJ2-2, reads DSGVTQTPKHLITATGQRVTLRCSPRSGDLSVYWYQQSLDQGLQFLIQYYNGEERAKGNILERFSAQQFPDLHSELNLSSLELGDSALYFCASSVEQTNTGELFFGEGSRLTVL.